Following are 15 T cell receptor beta chains from one sample sequenced in a study of human T cells and chemical hapten exposure. TCRdb re-derived calls from the RACE reads in MiXCR, one entry per CDR3 protein. The sample includes 85,000 to 100,000 distinct CDR3 sequences, approximately 11% of them seen just once. As to time point: patch test 2, 6 weeks after DPC sensitization. Treatment reported: therapeutic diphenylcyclopropenone sensitization with weekly scalp DPC. The sample was whole blood, taken in connection with sensitization to the hapten diphenylcyclopropenone (DPC). The receptors here all came from a middle-aged man with alopecia areata. Some clones in this sample may be carry-over from other donors' samples.

The chain recombines TRBV4-1 with TRBJ2-1; D is possibly TRBD2 (6 bases). Germline CDR1 and CDR2: MGHRA and YSYEKL. The CDR3 spans 17 residues. Trimming took 0 bases from V and 3 from J, leaving 15 bases between them. The CDR3 is CASSQDQETRVYNEQFF. The CDR3 coding sequence is TGCGCCAGCAGCCAAGATCAGGAGACTAGGGTCTACAATGAGCAGTTCTTC.

Remarks on this clonotype: Just one base apart from a much larger clone, this may be a read error. The V gene is TRBV5-6, the J gene TRBJ1-5; D gene unclear. The CDR3 loop spans 13 amino acids. Germline values: CDR1 SGHDT, CDR2 YYEEEE. The chain's CDR3 is CASSFSPGEPQPF. As DNA, the CDR3 is TGTGCCAGCAGCTTCTCCCCCGGGGAGCCCCAGCCTTTT.

This clonotype came up a few times. This chain connects TRBV6-5 to TRBJ2-5; 9 bases fit TRBD2. The CDR3 has 16 residues. Trimming took 5 bases from V and 2 from J; bases not matched to a gene: 9. The germline gives CDR1 MNHEY, CDR2 SVGAGI. The CDR3, as DNA: TGTGCCAGCAGTCCCTGGCTAGCGGGGAGTCAAGAGACCCAGTACTTC. It translates to CASSPWLAGSQETQYF.

This clonotype was found a few times. The gene calls are TRBV11-3 and TRBJ2-3, with 9 bases identical to TRBD1. CDR1 SGHNT and CDR2 YENEEA come from the germline V gene. J gave up 5 bases and V 1 base, and 7 bases lay outside the gene matches. The CDR3 length is 16 residues. The CDR3 nucleotides read TGTGCCAGCAGCTTAGGCCGGGACAGGGAAGAAGATACGCAGTATTTT. Protein: CASSLGRDREEDTQYF.

This clonotype was recorded a few times. The chain employs TRBV7-8 and TRBJ2-4, with D hard to call. Trimming removed 7 bases at V and 0 bases at J, with 13 bases between. This CDR3 comprises 15 residues. The germline V gene encodes CDR1 SGHVS and CDR2 FQNEAQ. The CDR3 DNA reads TGTGCCAGCACGCGAGGCTCGGGAGCCAAAAACATTCAGTACTTC. This codes for CASTRGSGAKNIQYF.

This clonotype has at least ten counts. This rearrangement joins TRBV5-6 to TRBJ2-3; D ambiguous. CDR3 size: 15 residues. Germline CDR1 is SGHDT and CDR2 is YYEEEE. Trimming left V 1 base short and J 2 bases short, with 11 bases between. This CDR3 is CASSLRARPTDTQYF. The CDR3 DNA is TGTGCCAGCAGCTTGAGGGCTAGGCCCACAGATACGCAGTATTTT.

This chain connects TRBV6-2 or TRBV6-3 to TRBJ1-5, with D perhaps TRBD1 (6 bases). The ends were cut back, 2 bases at V and 8 bases at J, with 10 bases in the middle. Germline V lookup: CDR1 MNHEY, CDR2 SVGEGT. The CDR3 runs to 13 residues. Here the CDR3 reads CASSYGGGKPQHF. The CDR3 nucleotides read TGTGCCAGCAGTTACGGAGGGGGTAAGCCCCAGCATTTT.

This clonotype was picked up a small number of times. The chain combines TRBV4-3 with TRBJ2-3; no clear D. CDR3 length: 15 amino acids. CDR1 and CDR2 from the germline V gene are LGHNA and YSLEER. V was shortened by 4 bases and J by 0 bases, with 11 bases between the two germline ends. CDR3 loop: CASSPLGGSTDTQYF. The CDR3 coding sequence is TGCGCCAGCAGCCCCTTGGGCGGCAGCACAGATACGCAGTATTTT.

This clonotype has only a few counts. The V gene is TRBV11-1, the J gene TRBJ2-7; D is possibly TRBD1 (5 bases). V lost 3 bases to trimming and J lost 3 bases, with 12 bases between them. The CDR3 contains 14 residues. Germline lookup yields CDR1 SGHAT and CDR2 FQDESV (reference sequence). CDR3 nucleotides: TGTGCCAGCAGCTTGGGCAGGGTCGGCTACGAGCAGTACTTC. Amino acid sequence: CASSLGRVGYEQYF.

This clonotype showed up just a few times. CDR3 in DNA: TGTGCCAGCAGTTACTGGCGTAGTAGCGGGACCCCGAATGAGCAGTTCTTC. This encodes CASSYWRSSGTPNEQFF. This sequence joins TRBV6-6 and TRBJ2-1; 8 bases agree with TRBD2. Trimming cost V 1 base and J 7 bases; bases outside gene matches: 12. Germline loops: CDR1 MNHNY, CDR2 SVGAGI (reference sequence). CDR3 length: 17 amino acids.

In its sample, this clonotype was seen many times. The rearrangement joins TRBV5-5 to TRBJ1-6; a possible D gene is TRBD1 (5 bases). The CDR3 is made up of 15 amino acids. Germline V CDR1 and CDR2: SGHKS, YYEKEE (reference sequence). V dropped 0 bases and J dropped 10 bases, with 14 bases sitting between them. CDR3 residues: CASSLVVGVESPLHF. CDR3 coding DNA: TGTGCCAGCAGCTTGGTCGTAGGGGTGGAATCACCCCTCCACTTT.

The J gene is TRBJ2-5, the V gene TRBV20-1; possibly TRBD2 for D (6 bases). Between the trimmed V and J ends, which lost 2 bases and 5 bases, there was a span of 9 bases. Looked up from germline, CDR1 is DFQATT and CDR2 is SNEGSKA (reference sequence). This CDR3 comprises 12 residues. As DNA, the CDR3 is TGCAGTGCTAGACCGGGAGCCGAGACCCAGTACTTC. Translation: CSARPGAETQYF.

This clonotype was recorded many times. The chain has TRBV2 and TRBJ1-2, with a weak D call TRBD1 (5 bases). The CDR3 length is 14 residues. Looked up from germline, CDR1 is SNHLY and CDR2 is FYNNEI. V was shortened by 7 bases and J by 7 bases, with 19 bases between the two germline ends. The DNA of the CDR3 is TGTGCCAGCAAACTACCCCAGGGTATTCTTGGCTACACCTTC. Translated: CASKLPQGILGYTF.

This clonotype was seen ten or more times. The chain couples TRBV12-3 or TRBV12-4 to TRBJ1-3; 10 positions match TRBD1. This CDR3 is built from 16 residues. Trimming cost V 3 bases and J 6 bases; bases outside gene matches: 8. The CDR3 reads CASSFARDRGSNTIYF. The CDR3 coding sequence is TGTGCCAGCAGTTTCGCCCGGGACAGGGGTTCAAACACCATATATTTT.

CDR3 sequence: CSVDLQDTDTQYF. The CDR3 nucleotides are TGCAGCGTTGATCTACAGGACACAGATACGCAGTATTTT. The V call is TRBV29-1, the J call TRBJ2-3, with D maybe TRBD1 (5 bases). V lost 3 bases and J lost 2, with 9 bases in between. This CDR3 has 13 amino acids. CDR1 is SQVTM, CDR2 ANQGSEA, per germline.